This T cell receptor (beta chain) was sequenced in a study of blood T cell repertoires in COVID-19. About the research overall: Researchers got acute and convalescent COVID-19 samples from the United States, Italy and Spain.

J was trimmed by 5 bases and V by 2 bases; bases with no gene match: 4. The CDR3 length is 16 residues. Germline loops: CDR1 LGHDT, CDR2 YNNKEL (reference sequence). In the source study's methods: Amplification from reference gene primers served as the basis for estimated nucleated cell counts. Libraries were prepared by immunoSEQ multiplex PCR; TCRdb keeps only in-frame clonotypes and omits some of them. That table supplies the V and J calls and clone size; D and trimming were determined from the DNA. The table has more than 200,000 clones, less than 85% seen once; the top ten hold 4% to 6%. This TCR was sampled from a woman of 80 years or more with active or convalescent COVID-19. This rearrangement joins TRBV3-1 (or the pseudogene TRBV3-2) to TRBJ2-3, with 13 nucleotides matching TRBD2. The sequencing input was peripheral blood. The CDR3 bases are TGTGCCAGCAGCCAAACGTGGACTAGCGGGGGAGATACGCAGTATTTT. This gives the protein CASSQTWTSGGDTQYF.